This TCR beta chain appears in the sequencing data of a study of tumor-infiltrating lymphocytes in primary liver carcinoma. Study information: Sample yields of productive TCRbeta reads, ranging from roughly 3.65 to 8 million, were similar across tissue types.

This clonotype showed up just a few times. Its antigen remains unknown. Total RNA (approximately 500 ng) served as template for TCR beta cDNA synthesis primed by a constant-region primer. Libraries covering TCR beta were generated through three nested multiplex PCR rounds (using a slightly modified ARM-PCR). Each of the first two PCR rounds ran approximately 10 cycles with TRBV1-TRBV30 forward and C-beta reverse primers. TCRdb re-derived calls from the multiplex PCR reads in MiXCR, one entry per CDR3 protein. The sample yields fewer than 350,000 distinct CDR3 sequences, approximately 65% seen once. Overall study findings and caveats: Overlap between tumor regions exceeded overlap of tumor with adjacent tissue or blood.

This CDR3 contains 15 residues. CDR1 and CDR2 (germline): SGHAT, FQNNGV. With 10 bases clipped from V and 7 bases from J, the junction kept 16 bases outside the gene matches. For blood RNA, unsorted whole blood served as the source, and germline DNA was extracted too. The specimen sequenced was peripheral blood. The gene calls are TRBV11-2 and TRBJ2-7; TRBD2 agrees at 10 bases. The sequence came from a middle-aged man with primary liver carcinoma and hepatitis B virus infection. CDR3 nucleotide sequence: TGTGCCACCGGGGAGGGTCTAGCGGGAGTAGAAGAGCAGTACTTC. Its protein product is CATGEGLAGVEEQYF.